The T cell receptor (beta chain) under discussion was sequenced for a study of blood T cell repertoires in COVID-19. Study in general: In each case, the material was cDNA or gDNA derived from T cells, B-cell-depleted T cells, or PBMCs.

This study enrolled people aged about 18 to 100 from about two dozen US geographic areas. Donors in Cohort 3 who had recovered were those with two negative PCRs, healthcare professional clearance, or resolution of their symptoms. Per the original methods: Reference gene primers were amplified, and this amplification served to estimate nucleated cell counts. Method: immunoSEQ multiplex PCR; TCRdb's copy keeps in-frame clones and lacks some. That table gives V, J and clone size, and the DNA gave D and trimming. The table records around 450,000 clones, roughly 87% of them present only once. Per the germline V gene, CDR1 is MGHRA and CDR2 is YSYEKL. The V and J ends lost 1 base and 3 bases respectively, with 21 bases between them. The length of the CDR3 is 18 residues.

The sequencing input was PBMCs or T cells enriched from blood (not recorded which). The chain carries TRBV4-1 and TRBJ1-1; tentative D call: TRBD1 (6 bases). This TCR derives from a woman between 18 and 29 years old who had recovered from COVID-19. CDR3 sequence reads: CASSQVVISRGRDTEAFF. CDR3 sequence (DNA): TGCGCCAGCAGCCAAGTGGTTATTTCAAGGGGGAGGGACACTGAAGCTTTCTTT.